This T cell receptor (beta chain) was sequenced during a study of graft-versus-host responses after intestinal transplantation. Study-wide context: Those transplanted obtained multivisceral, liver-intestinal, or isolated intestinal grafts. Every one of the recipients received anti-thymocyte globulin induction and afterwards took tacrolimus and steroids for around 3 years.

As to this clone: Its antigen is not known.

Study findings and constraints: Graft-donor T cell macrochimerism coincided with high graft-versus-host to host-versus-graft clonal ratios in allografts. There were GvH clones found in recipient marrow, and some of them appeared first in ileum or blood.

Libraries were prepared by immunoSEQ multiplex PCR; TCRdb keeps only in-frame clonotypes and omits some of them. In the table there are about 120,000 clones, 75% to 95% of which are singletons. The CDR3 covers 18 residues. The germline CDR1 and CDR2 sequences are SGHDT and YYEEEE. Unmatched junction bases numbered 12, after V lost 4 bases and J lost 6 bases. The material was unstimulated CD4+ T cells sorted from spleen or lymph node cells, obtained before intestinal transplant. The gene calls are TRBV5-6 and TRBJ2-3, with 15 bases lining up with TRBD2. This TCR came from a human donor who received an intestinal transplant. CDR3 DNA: TGTGCCAGCAGCCCAAGAGCCGGGACTAGCGGGAGGATGGATACGCAGTATTTT. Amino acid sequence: CASSPRAGTSGRMDTQYF.